This is a list of T cell receptor beta chains from one sample in a study of T cells in Graves' hyperthyroidism and ophthalmopathy. TCRdb redid the calling of the multiplex PCR reads with MiXCR, one entry per CDR3 protein. The data hold approximately 620,000 distinct CDR3 sequences, with about 14% observed a single time. The sample consisted of blood. The receptors derive from a woman in her twenties or thirties with Graves' hyperthyroidism that later progressed to Graves' ophthalmopathy. Each CDR3 is given with its conserved first and last residue. A D gene is named only where the DNA matches it firmly. A row's size may be missing; if present it is once, few, many or a size class.

j_call d_call v_call clone_size cdr3_aa cdr3_nt
TRBJ2-1 TRBD2 TRBV28 many CASSFPGTSVNNEQFF TGTGCCAGCAGTTTCCCCGGGACTAGCGTCAACAATGAGCAGTTCTTC
TRBJ2-7 TRBD2 TRBV12-3/TRBV12-4 many CASSFTAGSLYGTIEQYF TGTGCCAGCAGTTTTACGGCAGGTAGTCTTTATGGGACTATTGAGCAGTACTTC
TRBJ2-7 TRBD2 TRBV19 few CASSPAGGHRYEQYF TGTGCCAGTAGCCCTGCGGGGGGACACCGATACGAGCAGTACTTC
TRBJ2-1 . TRBV24-1 few CATSRLNNEQFF TGTGCCACCAGTCGGCTCAACAATGAGCAGTTCTTC
TRBJ2-1 . TRBV6-1 many CASSNLGGSHNEQFF TGTGCCAGCAGTAACCTGGGAGGTTCCCACAATGAGCAGTTCTTC
TRBJ2-6 . TRBV7-3 . CASSKTLSGANVLTF TGTGCCAGCAGCAAGACATTATCTGGGGCCAACGTCCTGACTTTC
TRBJ2-7 TRBD2 TRBV4-1 . CASSQGGGKNYEQYF TGCGCCAGCAGCCAAGGGGGGGGAAAGAACTACGAGCAGTACTTC
TRBJ1-2 . TRBV11-3 many CASSLGGDPMMNYGYTF TGTGCCAGCAGCTTAGGGGGGGACCCGATGATGAACTATGGCTACACCTTC
TRBJ2-1 TRBD2 TRBV19 few CASSIKGAGAYNEQFF TGTGCCAGTAGTATAAAGGGCGCGGGAGCCTACAATGAGCAGTTCTTC
TRBJ2-1 . TRBV5-6 many CASSLQSVNEQFF TGTGCCAGCAGCTTACAAAGTGTCAATGAGCAGTTCTTC
TRBJ2-7 . TRBV11-2 many CASSPIFRGSYEQYF TGTGCCAGCAGCCCCATCTTCAGGGGCTCCTACGAGCAGTACTTC
TRBJ2-7 . TRBV5-5 few CASSFFDGSYEQYF TGTGCCAGCAGCTTTTTCGACGGCTCCTACGAGCAGTACTTC
TRBJ2-3 . TRBV4-3 . CASSTQAACTDTQYF TGCGCCAGCAGCACGCAAGCGGCTTGCACAGATACGCAGTATTTT
TRBJ2-7 . TRBV7-8 few CASSFPRGSYEQYF TGTGCCAGCAGCTTCCCAAGGGGCTCCTACGAGCAGTACTTC
TRBJ2-1 . TRBV6-5 few CASSYVVGSDEQFF TGTGCCAGCAGTTACGTAGTAGGCAGCGATGAGCAGTTCTTC
TRBJ2-7 . TRBV6-1 few CASRGGGGPYEQYF TGTGCCAGCAGAGGGGGGGGAGGCCCCTACGAGCAGTACTTC
TRBJ1-1 . TRBV30 many CAWTRSRVRGEIGTEAFF TGTGCCTGGACCCGTTCACGGGTGCGGGGGGAGATAGGCACTGAAGCTTTCTTT
TRBJ2-7 TRBD1 TRBV2 . CASSWTGTTGQYF TGTGCCAGCAGTTGGACAGGGACCACGGGGCAGTACTTC
TRBJ1-2 TRBD1 TRBV29-1 many CSVPHGQDYGYTF TGCAGCGTTCCCCATGGACAGGACTATGGCTACACCTTC
TRBJ2-5 . TRBV11-2 many CASTPLGGQLQETQYF TGTGCCAGCACGCCTCTGGGGGGGCAACTTCAAGAGACCCAGTACTTC
TRBJ2-5 . TRBV29-1 many CSVARDGQETQYF TGCAGCGTTGCCCGGGACGGACAAGAGACCCAGTACTTC
TRBJ1-5 . TRBV20-1 many CSAHADFYSNQPQHF TGCAGTGCCCACGCAGATTTTTATAGCAATCAGCCCCAGCATTTT
TRBJ1-1 . TRBV19 few CASSIAPGMNTEAFF TGTGCCAGTAGTATAGCCCCAGGGATGAACACTGAAGCTTTCTTT
TRBJ2-2 TRBD1 TRBV18 . CASSPDRDGELFF TGTGCCAGCTCACCGGACAGGGACGGGGAGCTGTTTTTT
TRBJ2-1 . TRBV29-1 many CSVERQWDYNEQFF TGCAGCGTTGAACGGCAGTGGGATTACAATGAGCAGTTCTTC
TRBJ2-3 . TRBV15 many CATSSPKAGVGDTQYF TGTGCCACCAGCAGCCCGAAGGCAGGGGTGGGAGATACGCAGTATTTT
TRBJ2-1 TRBD2 TRBV28 . CASSYPALAGRTSYNEQFF TGTGCCAGCAGTTATCCGGCGCTAGCGGGACGTACCTCCTACAATGAGCAGTTCTTC
TRBJ1-2 . TRBV4-1 few CASSQVGGTANYGYTF TGCGCCAGCAGCCAAGTAGGAGGAACCGCTAACTATGGCTACACCTTC
TRBJ2-7 . TRBV27 . CASSLFQGEQYF TGTGCCAGCAGTTTATTCCAGGGCGAGCAGTACTTC
TRBJ1-6 . TRBV2 many CASSPSRAGGGSPLHF TGTGCCAGCTCCCCCTCAAGGGCCGGTGGAGGGTCACCCCTCCACTTT
TRBJ2-5 TRBD2 TRBV29-1 many CSVTGTRRGETQYF TGCAGCGTGACCGGGACTAGGAGGGGGGAGACCCAGTACTTC
TRBJ1-2 TRBD1 TRBV3-1 many CASSHLGQGGGYTF TGTGCCAGCAGCCACCTCGGACAGGGAGGCGGCTACACCTTC
TRBJ2-5 . TRBV7-2 few CASSLGVPVQETQYF TGTGCCAGCAGCTTAGGGGTGCCAGTACAAGAGACCCAGTACTTC
TRBJ1-4 . TRBV5-1 few CASSLNEARGGEKLFF TGCGCCAGCAGCTTAAACGAAGCAAGGGGTGGTGAAAAACTGTTTTTT
TRBJ1-2 . TRBV19 many CASKEAGPPLNYGYTF TGTGCCAGTAAGGAGGCAGGTCCTCCCCTTAACTATGGCTACACCTTC
TRBJ2-3 TRBD2 TRBV28 . CASSSTGTSGKDTQYF TGTGCCAGCAGTTCGACCGGGACTAGCGGGAAAGATACGCAGTATTTT
TRBJ2-5 TRBD2 TRBV7-6 many CASSFSGGEETQYF TGTGCCAGCAGTTTCAGCGGGGGAGAAGAGACCCAGTACTTC
TRBJ2-1 . TRBV30 many CAWSVRHEQFF TGTGCCTGGAGTGTACGACATGAGCAGTTCTTC
TRBJ2-3 TRBD1 TRBV12-3/TRBV12-4 . CASTARTGNTDTQYF TGTGCCAGCACCGCGAGGACAGGAAACACAGATACGCAGTATTTT
TRBJ2-3 TRBD2 TRBV19 once CASKRGSTDTQYF TGTGCCAGTAAGCGGGGAAGCACAGATACGCAGTATTTT
TRBJ2-3 TRBD1 TRBV9 . CARVKRDRLRTDTQYF TGTGCCAGGGTAAAACGGGACAGACTTCGCACAGATACGCAGTATTTT
TRBJ1-5 TRBD1 TRBV12-5 many CASGPSDRFLSNQPQHF TGTGCTAGTGGTCCGTCGGACAGGTTTCTTAGCAATCAGCCCCAGCATTTT
TRBJ1-1 TRBD1 TRBV5-1 . CASSSKGGGTEAFF TGCGCCAGCAGCTCGAAAGGGGGCGGAACTGAAGCTTTCTTT
TRBJ2-2 TRBD2 TRBV20-1 . CSASRLAGVTGELFF TGCAGTGCTAGTCGACTAGCGGGAGTTACCGGGGAGCTGTTTTTT
TRBJ1-2 . TRBV24-1 many CATSDSPGDNYGYTF TGTGCCACCAGTGATTCCCCGGGGGATAACTATGGCTACACCTTC
TRBJ1-3 . TRBV29-1 few CSVEPVRGSGNTIYF TGCAGCGTTGAGCCGGTTAGGGGCTCTGGAAACACCATATATTTT
TRBJ1-2 . TRBV27 many CASKWGGDYYGYTF TGTGCCAGCAAATGGGGGGGCGACTACTATGGCTACACCTTC
TRBJ2-1 . TRBV27 many CASSLGRSSYNEQFF TGTGCCAGCAGTTTAGGGAGGAGTTCCTACAATGAGCAGTTCTTC
TRBJ2-5 TRBD2 TRBV30 . CAWSVLAEETQYF TGTGCCTGGAGTGTCCTAGCGGAAGAGACCCAGTACTTC
TRBJ1-5 . TRBV27 many CASSLYLPTANQPQHF TGTGCCAGCAGTTTATATCTCCCGACGGCCAATCAGCCCCAGCATTTT
TRBJ2-7 . TRBV24-1 many CATSDPRDGDYEQYF TGTGCCACCAGTGACCCCCGGGACGGGGACTACGAGCAGTACTTC
TRBJ1-3 . TRBV20-1 . CSARATFGGNTIYF TGCAGTGCTAGAGCAACTTTCGGGGGAAACACCATATATTTT
TRBJ2-7 . TRBV6-2/TRBV6-3 . CASSSLATTYEQYF TGTGCCAGCAGTTCCTTAGCAACTACCTACGAGCAGTACTTC
TRBJ1-6 . TRBV20-1 few CSARVGHNSPLHF TGCAGTGCTAGAGTCGGGCATAATTCACCCCTCCACTTT
TRBJ2-3 TRBD2 TRBV27 many CASNIGGLAGNADTQYF TGTGCCAGCAACATAGGGGGACTAGCGGGAAACGCAGATACGCAGTATTTT
TRBJ2-2 TRBD2 TRBV10-3 many CAISETSGTPGELFF TGTGCCATCAGTGAGACTAGCGGGACTCCTGGGGAGCTGTTTTTT
TRBJ2-7 . TRBV28 many CASSLAGPTHEQYF TGTGCCAGCAGTTTGGCAGGTCCCACCCACGAGCAGTACTTC
TRBJ1-5 . TRBV2 many CASSRSGNQPQHF TGTGCCAGCAGTCGAAGTGGCAATCAGCCCCAGCATTTT
TRBJ2-3 TRBD2 TRBV19 many CASSTPPGTSGLTGTDTQYF TGTGCCAGTAGTACTCCCCCAGGGACTAGCGGGCTCACGGGCACAGATACGCAGTATTTT
TRBJ1-6 . TRBV7-2 . CASAPQGASDSPLHF TGTGCCAGCGCACCACAGGGAGCTTCCGATTCACCCCTCCACTTT